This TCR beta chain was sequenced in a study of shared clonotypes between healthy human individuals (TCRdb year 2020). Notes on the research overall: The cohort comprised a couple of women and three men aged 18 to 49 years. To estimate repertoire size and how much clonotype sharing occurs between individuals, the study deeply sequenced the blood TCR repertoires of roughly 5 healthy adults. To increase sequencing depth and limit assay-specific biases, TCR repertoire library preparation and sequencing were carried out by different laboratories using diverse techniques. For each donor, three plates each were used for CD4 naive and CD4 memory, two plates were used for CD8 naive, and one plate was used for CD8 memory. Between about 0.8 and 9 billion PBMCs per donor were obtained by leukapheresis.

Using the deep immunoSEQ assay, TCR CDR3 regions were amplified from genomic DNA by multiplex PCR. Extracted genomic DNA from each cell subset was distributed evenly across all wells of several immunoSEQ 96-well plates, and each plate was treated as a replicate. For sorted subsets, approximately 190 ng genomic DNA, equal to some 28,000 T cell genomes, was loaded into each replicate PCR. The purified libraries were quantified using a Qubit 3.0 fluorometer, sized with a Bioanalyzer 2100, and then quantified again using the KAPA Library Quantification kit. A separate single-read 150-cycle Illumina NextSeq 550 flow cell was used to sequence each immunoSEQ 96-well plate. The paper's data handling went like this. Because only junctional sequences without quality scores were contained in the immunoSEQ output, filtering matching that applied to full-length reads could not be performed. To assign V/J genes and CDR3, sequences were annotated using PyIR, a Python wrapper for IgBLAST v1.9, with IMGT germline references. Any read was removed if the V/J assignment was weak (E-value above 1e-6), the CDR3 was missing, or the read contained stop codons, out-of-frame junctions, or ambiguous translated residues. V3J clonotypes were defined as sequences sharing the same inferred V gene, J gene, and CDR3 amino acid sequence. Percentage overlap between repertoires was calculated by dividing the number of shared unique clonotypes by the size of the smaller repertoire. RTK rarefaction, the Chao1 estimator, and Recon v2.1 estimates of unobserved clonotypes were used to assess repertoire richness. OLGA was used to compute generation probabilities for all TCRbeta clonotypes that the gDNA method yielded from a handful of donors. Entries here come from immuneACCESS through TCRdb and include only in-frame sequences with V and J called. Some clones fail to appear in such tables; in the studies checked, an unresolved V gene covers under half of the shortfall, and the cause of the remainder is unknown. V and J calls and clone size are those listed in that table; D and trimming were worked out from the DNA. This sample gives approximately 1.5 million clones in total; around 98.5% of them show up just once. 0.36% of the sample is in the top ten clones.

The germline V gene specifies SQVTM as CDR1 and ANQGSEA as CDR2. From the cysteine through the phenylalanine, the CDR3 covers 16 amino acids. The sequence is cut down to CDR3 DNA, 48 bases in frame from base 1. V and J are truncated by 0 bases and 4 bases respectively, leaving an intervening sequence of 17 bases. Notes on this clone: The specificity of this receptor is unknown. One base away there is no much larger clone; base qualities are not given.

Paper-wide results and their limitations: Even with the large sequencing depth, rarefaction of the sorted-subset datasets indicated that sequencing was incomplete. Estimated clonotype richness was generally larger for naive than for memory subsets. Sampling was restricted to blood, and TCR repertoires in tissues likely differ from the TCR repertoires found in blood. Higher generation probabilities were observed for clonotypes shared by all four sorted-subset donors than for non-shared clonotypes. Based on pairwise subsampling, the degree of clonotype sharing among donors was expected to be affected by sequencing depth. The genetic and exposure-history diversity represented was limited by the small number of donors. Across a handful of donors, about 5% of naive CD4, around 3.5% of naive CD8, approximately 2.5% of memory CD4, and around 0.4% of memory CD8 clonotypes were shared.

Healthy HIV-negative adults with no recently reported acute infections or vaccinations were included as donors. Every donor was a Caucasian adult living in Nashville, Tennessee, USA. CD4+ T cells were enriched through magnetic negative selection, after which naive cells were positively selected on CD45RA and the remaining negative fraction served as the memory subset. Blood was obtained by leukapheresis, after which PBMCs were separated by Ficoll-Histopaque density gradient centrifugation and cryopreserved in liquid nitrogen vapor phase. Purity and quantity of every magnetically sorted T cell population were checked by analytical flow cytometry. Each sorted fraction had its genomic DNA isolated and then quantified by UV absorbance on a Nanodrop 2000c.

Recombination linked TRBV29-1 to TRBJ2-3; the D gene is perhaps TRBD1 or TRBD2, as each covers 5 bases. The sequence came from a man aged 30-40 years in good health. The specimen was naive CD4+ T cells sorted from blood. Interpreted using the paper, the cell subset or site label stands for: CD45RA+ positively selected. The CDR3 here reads CSVEDPGTWIPDTQYF. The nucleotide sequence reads TGCAGCGTTGAAGATCCTGGGACCTGGATCCCAGATACGCAGTATTTT.